This T cell receptor beta chain is from a study of blood T cell repertoires in COVID-19. Overall study context: Samples came from the United States, Italy and Spain, spanning acute and convalescent COVID-19.

The CDR3 consists of 11 residues. V lost 3 bases and J 8 bases, leaving 10 bases between the germline ends. The germline V gene encodes CDR1 GTSNPN and CDR2 SVGIG (reference sequence). As originally analysed: Amplification from reference gene primers served as the basis for estimated nucleated cell counts. Sequenced by immunoSEQ multiplex PCR; TCRdb stores in-frame clones only, minus some. V, J and clone size reflect that table, while D and trimming were determined from the DNA. The sample carries approximately 150,000 clones, around 90% recorded once. Sequencing was carried out using peripheral blood. V usage is TRBV30 and J usage is TRBJ1-2; D not certain. This TCR was recovered from a human donor in a cohort sampled during active COVID-19. For the CDR3, the DNA is TGTGCCTGGAGGAGGGATTGGGGCTACACCTTC. Translated, it gives CAWRRDWGYTF.